This TCR beta chain was sequenced during a study of T cells in Graves' hyperthyroidism and ophthalmopathy. Study in general: Pretreatment peripheral blood was obtained at initial diagnosis. Study-level findings and limits: Blood samples included most of the expanded thyroid clonotypes exceeding 0.001.

The length of the CDR3 is 12 residues. CDR1 and CDR2 (germline): DFQATT, SNEGSKA (reference sequence). Using less than 12 ml of fresh peripheral blood, PBMCs were prepared. Researchers took RNA transcripts and amplified the TCR beta CDR3 regions from them. RT-PCR in the first round (using the HTBI primer set) targeted the TCR CDR3. TCRdb processed the multiplex PCR reads anew with MiXCR; each CDR3 protein has one entry. This table has 550,000 to 600,000 distinct CDR3 sequences, approximately 15% appearing once. This clonotype was counted only a few times. Its antigen is still unknown. Sequences were obtained from blood. The chain recombines TRBV20-1 with TRBJ2-7; 9 nucleotides align to TRBD2. This receptor was taken from a young woman with Graves' ophthalmopathy. The DNA of the CDR3 is TGCTCGGCGGGAGGGGCCTGGTACGAGCAGTACTTC. This gives the protein CSAGGAWYEQYF.